These T cell receptor beta chains were read from a single sample in a study of T cells after yellow fever vaccination. TCRdb recomputed calls from the 5' RACE reads with MiXCR, one row per CDR3 protein. The sample contains some 340,000 distinct CDR3 sequences, around 11% of which appear only once. The source was CD4+ T cells sorted from PBMCs, collected 45 days after the yellow fever booster vaccination. Receptor source: a man between 18 and 29 years old who received the YFV17D yellow fever vaccine. Each CDR3 is given without its conserved first and last residue.

V	J	CDR3
TRBV7-3	TRBJ1-4	ASSGNSATNEKLF
TRBV19	TRBJ1-5	ASSILLRGSNQPQH
TRBV7-6	TRBJ2-3	ASSARIVPDTQY
TRBV28	TRBJ1-2	ASSSTGGGGYT
TRBV4-3	TRBJ2-3	ASSQDHQAGGPYTQY
TRBV20-1	TRBJ1-1	SARDIGRIETEAF
TRBV7-9	TRBJ2-7	ASSVGGLIYEQY
TRBV20-1	TRBJ2-7	SARDPSGGYEQY
TRBV20-1	TRBJ2-5	SAREGGAGTQY
TRBV12-3/TRBV12-4	TRBJ1-1	ASSTRGRNTEAF